This T cell receptor (beta chain) was sequenced in a study of CD8+ T cells in alopecia areata. Study results and limitations: Possibly as an HLA-related effect, TCR sharing across patients appeared less clear than in mice. Because of a solitary nonresponder, the connection of baseline CD8+ expansion to response stays uncertain. Normal skin contains resident alphabeta T cells, and these are also sequenced in scalp samples.

Worth noting for this clone: Its antigen is unidentified.

Losses at the gene ends were 0 bases for V and 2 bases for J; bases not matched to a gene: 4. Germline V gene sequence: CDR1 SGHNT, CDR2 YYREEE (reference sequence). The CDR3 has 15 amino acids. Noted treatment: oral pan-JAK inhibitor, 5-10 mg twice daily. Reverse transcription of extracted RNA yielded cDNA, which provided the sequencing template. Method: immunoSEQ multiplex PCR; TCRdb's copy keeps in-frame clones and lacks some. The sample gives about 200,000 clones, 35% to 40% of which show up once; 0.48% is in the top ten. The sequenced sample was CD4+ T cells sorted from blood, obtained at roughly week 30, from a patient treated with tofacitinib. This clonotype was obtained from a human donor with alopecia areata. The rearrangement links TRBV5-4 to TRBJ2-7, with TRBD1 matching over 8 bases. The CDR3 nucleotides read TGTGCCAGCAGCTTGGGTCAGGGGGCCCCCTACGAGCAGTACTTC. Amino acid sequence: CASSLGQGAPYEQYF.